This TCR beta chain emerged from a study of beta chain features in type 1 diabetes. General study results and limits: The study found fewer insertions and more deletions at VDJ junctions in type 1 diabetes patients. Over-representation of high TCR-expressing cells was a possible consequence of cDNA sequencing. Moderately but significantly shorter TCRB CDR3s were found in Type 1 diabetes patients in all four CD4+ subsets.

Note on this clone: Its specificity is unknown.

Averaging approximately 120 mL, one heparinised blood draw was given by each donor. The entirety of the isolated RNA underwent reverse transcription, so expressed TCRB transcripts were sequenced. The read count averaged about 3.3 million across naive, central memory and regulatory T cell samples. Libraries were prepared by immunoSEQ multiplex PCR; TCRdb keeps only in-frame clonotypes and omits some of them. The data show 350,000 to 450,000 clones, over 10% seen once. Trimming stripped 5 bases from V and 5 bases from J, with 18 bases between. CDR3 length: 15 residues. Germline lookup yields CDR1 SNHLY and CDR2 FYNNEI.

The V call is TRBV2, the J call TRBJ2-5; tentatively, D is TRBD1 (6 bases). This TCR was recovered from a woman younger than 30 with type 1 diabetes. The sequencing input was naive CD4+ T cells from blood. The CDR3 sequence: CASSPNTGWLETQYF. The CDR3 DNA reads TGTGCCAGCAGTCCTAACACAGGGTGGTTGGAGACCCAGTACTTC.